This T cell receptor (beta chain) was captured by sequencing in a study of shared clonotypes between healthy human individuals. As for the study in general: The study enrolled a couple of women and a few men aged 18 to 49.

A few counts support this clone. Other DNA sequences of this sample code for an identical CDR3. Data came from immunoSEQ multiplex PCR; TCRdb stores just in-frame clones and leaves some out. The table includes hundreds of thousands of clones, roughly 80% detected once. CDR3 length equals 12 residues. Germline-derived CDR1 and CDR2 are LNHDA and SQIVND (reference sequence). V gave up 3 bases and J gave up 13 bases, with 13 bases separating them. The rearrangement links TRBV19 to TRBJ1-5; D gene unclear. The sequenced material came from PBMCs. The clonotype was recovered from a middle-aged woman in good health. Some clones in this sample may be carry-over from other donors' samples. The CDR3 here is CASSISPGWQHF. The CDR3 DNA reads TGTGCCAGTAGTATTTCACCGGGTTGGCAGCATTTT.